This TCR beta chain was sequenced for a study of CD8 T cells in Susac syndrome. Study observations and caveats: Clonal CD8+ expansion in Susac was highest in TEMRA cells and active patients. Susac-specific public clones in total CD8+ repertoires numbered some 16; in CD8+ TEMRA repertoires, they numbered about 5.

The CDR3 has 14 amino acids. Looked up from germline, CDR1 is GTSNPN and CDR2 is SVGIG (reference sequence). V was shortened by 0 bases and J by 2 bases, with 11 bases between the two germline ends. About this clonotype: Its antigen remains unidentified.

TEMRA cells were FACS-enriched, and CD8+ and CD4+ T cells were isolated negatively. The RNA input was about 0.5 to 1 ug, and it was reverse transcribed with random hexamers. It was immunoSEQ multiplex PCR that amplified TCR beta CDR3 across 54 Vbeta and 13 Jbeta. TCRdb re-derived calls from the immunoSEQ multiplex PCR reads in MiXCR, one entry per CDR3 protein. The repertoire includes about 130,000 distinct CDR3 sequences, 95% of them detected once, and roughly 0.17% sits in the top ten. This receptor was identified in a human donor with Susac syndrome. The chain links TRBV30 to TRBJ2-7; D uncertain. The specimen was CD8+ T cells from PBMCs. CDR3 coding DNA: TGTGCCTGGAGTGTACGGTGGGGAACCTACGAGCAGTACTTC. This gives the protein CAWSVRWGTYEQYF. Using reference TRBV30 and TRBJ2-7 for the parts outside the CDR3, the full variable domain is SQTIHQWPATLVQPVGSPLSLECTVEGTSNPNLYWYRQAAGRGLQLLFYSVGIGQISSEVPQNLSASRPQDRQFILSSKKLLLSDSGFYLCAWSVRWGTYEQYFGPGTRLTVT.